This T cell receptor (beta chain) appears in the sequencing data of a study of blood T cells in healthy people across ages. A sample-barcoded 5' primer and a J-beta primer mix were used in a second PCR of about 7 to 12 cycles. TCRdb processed the 5' RACE reads anew with MiXCR; each CDR3 protein has one entry. The table lists 1.5 million to 2 million distinct CDR3 sequences, about 50% of them singletons. With 4 bases clipped from V and 8 bases from J, the junction kept 12 bases outside the gene matches. This CDR3 contains 15 residues. Per the germline V gene, CDR1 is MNHEY and CDR2 is SVGEGT. The receptor comes from a woman aged 40-49 years in good health. The chain combines TRBV6-2 or TRBV6-3 with TRBJ2-3; the match to TRBD2 covers 7 bases. The sequenced sample consisted of blood. The CDR3 nucleotides read TGTGCCAGCAGTTCAGTAGGAGCTAGCGGAGGTACGCAGTATTTT. It encodes CASSSVGASGGTQYF.